A selection of T cell receptor beta chains follows, all from one sample in a study of beta chain features in type 1 diabetes. The method was immunoSEQ multiplex PCR; TCRdb's version includes in-frame clones alone and lacks a portion of them. The table lists roughly 150,000 clones, around 10% of them singletons. Source material: central memory CD4+ T cells from blood. These receptor sequences come from a man aged 18 to 29 in good health. Each CDR3 is given without its conserved first and last residue.

J,V,CDR3
TRBJ1-2,TRBV27,ASYPVGDLWYGYT
TRBJ1-3,TRBV5-4,ASSDKTTGLSNTIY
TRBJ1-6,TRBV28,ASSLRTSYSPLH
TRBJ2-7,TRBV6-1,ASSEVAQVGYEQY
TRBJ2-6,TRBV5-1,ASSPPLGGANVLT
TRBJ1-2,TRBV2,ASTEDYGYT
TRBJ2-3,TRBV9,ASSLGTAKDTQY
TRBJ2-4,TRBV5-1,ASSLGTAKNIQY
TRBJ2-4,TRBV19,ASSPGTGGAKNIQY
TRBJ1-5,TRBV7-9,ASSPGIYSNQPQH
TRBJ2-7,TRBV27,ASSPHRGTSGEPAYEQY
TRBJ1-5,TRBV27,ASRGRNQPQH
TRBJ2-7,TRBV30,AGRQDYEQY
TRBJ2-3,TRBV7-2,ASSPRLPQY
TRBJ1-2,TRBV7-2,ASSLWGYGYT
TRBJ1-1,TRBV29-1,SVGQPALNTEAF
TRBJ2-7,TRBV7-2,ASSLTMYEQY
TRBJ1-2,TRBV5-1,ASSEQGYGYT
TRBJ1-3,TRBV30,AWSVRLRDSLTIY
TRBJ2-3,TRBV2,ASMVTTSTDTQY
TRBJ2-2,TRBV7-2,ASSLTGSRTPGELF
TRBJ2-5,TRBV7-2,ASSWTGAETQY
TRBJ1-5,TRBV25-1,ASSGQDQPQH
TRBJ1-4,TRBV11-2,ASSLRQGPNEKLF
TRBJ1-2,TRBV9,ASSKKTENYGYT
TRBJ2-7,TRBV29-1,SVESPGHNYEQY
TRBJ1-5,TRBV14,ASSQRMVPPWTGVNQPQH
TRBJ2-1,TRBV5-4,ASSLLRLQF
TRBJ2-6,TRBV27,ASRVGQGSSGANVLT
TRBJ2-3,TRBV30,AWRKSGADTQY
TRBJ2-7,TRBV5-6,ASSRRGHYEQY
TRBJ2-2,TRBV4-3,ASSQVLRLTNTGELF
TRBJ1-5,TRBV9,ASSVEGGQPQH
TRBJ2-2,TRBV4-3,ASSQGFTGELF
TRBJ2-1,TRBV27,ASPSRPFHSYNEQF
TRBJ1-1,TRBV7-2,ASSLVRTGGMNTEAF
TRBJ2-7,TRBV4-3,ASSQGGGRTYEQY
TRBJ1-2,TRBV10-2,ASRRDDYGYT
TRBJ2-1,TRBV5-4,ASSPGGALPYNEQF
TRBJ2-7,TRBV10-3,ATTSLGTSYEQY
TRBJ1-1,TRBV2,ASSEEGTTEAF
TRBJ1-1,TRBV5-4,ASSRTGMNTEAF
TRBJ2-2,TRBV29-1,SVELGRGALGGELF
TRBJ2-1,TRBV5-1,ASSLGVAGDDEQF
TRBJ2-7,TRBV9,ASSVRTGLSYEQY
TRBJ1-3,TRBV9,ASSSGTANSGNTIY
TRBJ1-1,TRBV6-6,ASSKQGGGSSTEAF
TRBJ1-2,TRBV4-3,ASSQGPGQEGGYT
TRBJ2-7,TRBV5-1,ASRRSSGAEQY
TRBJ1-5,TRBV4-2,ASSQEATGNQPQH
TRBJ1-6,TRBV6-6,ASSGGSYNSPLH
TRBJ2-5,TRBV9,ASGDRGGTQY
TRBJ2-5,TRBV5-1,ASSLDIAGGRETQY
TRBJ2-2,TRBV2,ASTPRQGRTGELF
TRBJ1-2,TRBV6-5,ASSPDGSYGYT
TRBJ1-5,TRBV7-2,ASSLSGGYSNQPQH
TRBJ1-1,TRBV28,ASSPSKNTEAF
TRBJ2-7,TRBV7-2,ASTQRRGRYEQY
TRBJ2-3,TRBV7-3,ASSLRASGDTQY